The rows below give T cell receptor beta chains drawn from one sample of a study of blood T cell repertoires in COVID-19. TCRdb's copy holds only in-frame clones and misses some; the assay was immunoSEQ multiplex PCR. Of roughly 230,000 clones in the sample, 65% to 85% were seen once. Sequenced sample: peripheral blood. Receptor source: a man between 50 and 59 years old with active or convalescent COVID-19. Both conserved end residues are part of each CDR3. The D gene is left open where the match is weak. Only some rows state a clone size, as once, few, many or a class for expanded clones.

CDR3 length,V gene,J gene,D gene,clone size,CDR3 protein,CDR3 DNA
14,TRBV6-6,TRBJ1-1,TRBD1,NA,CASSYPDRGTEAFF,TGTGCCAGCAGTTACCCGGACAGGGGCACTGAAGCTTTCTTT
14,TRBV18,TRBJ1-2,TRBD1,NA,CASSPPQDRGGYTF,TGTGCCAGCTCACCACCGCAGGACAGGGGCGGCTACACCTTC
13,TRBV3-1/TRBV3-2,TRBJ2-7,TRBD2,NA,CASSQDSGGEQYF,TGTGCCAGCAGCCAAGATTCCGGGGGGGAGCAGTACTTC
14,TRBV30,TRBJ1-2,TRBD1,NA,CAFQVTGGLSGYTF,TGTGCCTTTCAAGTTACAGGGGGCTTGAGTGGCTACACCTTC
14,TRBV27,TRBJ2-7,TRBD1,NA,CASSRTGGSYEQYF,TGTGCCAGCAGCCGCACAGGGGGCTCCTACGAGCAGTACTTC
14,TRBV7-2,TRBJ1-1,NA,once,CASSLFRAGTEAFF,TGTGCCAGCAGCTTGTTCCGGGCGGGCACTGAAGCTTTCTTT
15,TRBV7-8,TRBJ2-7,TRBD2,few,CASSLSGPSSYEQYF,TGTGCCAGCAGCCTTAGCGGGCCGAGCTCCTACGAGCAGTACTTC
15,TRBV7-2,TRBJ2-7,TRBD1,once,CASSLTGVSSYEQYF,TGTGCCAGCAGCCTCACAGGGGTGAGCTCCTACGAGCAGTACTTC
14,TRBV30,TRBJ1-1,TRBD1,NA,CAWTGQAPNTEAFF,TGTGCCTGGACTGGACAGGCCCCGAACACTGAAGCTTTCTTT
12,TRBV10-3,TRBJ2-7,NA,NA,CAISDSSYEQYF,TGTGCCATCAGTGATAGCTCCTACGAGCAGTACTTC
20,TRBV3-1/TRBV3-2,TRBJ1-6,NA,NA,CASSQDHGQRGKSYNSPLHF,TGTGCCAGCAGCCAAGATCACGGACAGCGAGGTAAATCTTATAATTCACCCCTCCACTTT
11,TRBV27,TRBJ2-7,NA,NA,CASSRGYEQYF,TGTGCCAGCAGCAGGGGTTACGAGCAGTACTTC
17,TRBV4-3,TRBJ1-2,TRBD1,NA,CASSQDRGQGAYYGYTF,TGCGCCAGCAGCCAAGATCGAGGACAGGGGGCTTATTATGGCTACACCTTC
14,TRBV11-3,TRBJ1-1,NA,NA,CASSPSRGQPQAFF,TGTGCCAGCAGCCCCTCTAGAGGCCAACCCCAAGCTTTCTTT
13,TRBV2,TRBJ1-2,NA,NA,CASSDRQFYGYTF,TGTGCCAGCAGTGACCGACAGTTCTATGGCTACACCTTC
14,TRBV4-3,TRBJ2-1,TRBD1,NA,CASSLQGAYNEQFF,TGCGCCAGCAGCTTACAGGGGGCGTACAATGAGCAGTTCTTC
17,TRBV14,TRBJ1-6,TRBD1,NA,CASSHTTGSSYNSPLHF,TGTGCCAGCAGCCATACGACAGGGAGCTCCTATAATTCACCCCTCCACTTT
12,TRBV30,TRBJ1-2,NA,NA,CAWTPGGGGYTF,TGTGCCTGGACCCCCGGGGGTGGTGGCTACACCTTC
14,TRBV28,TRBJ2-7,NA,few,CASSFSQGSYEQYF,TGTGCCAGCAGTTTCTCACAGGGCAGCTACGAGCAGTACTTC
11,TRBV19,TRBJ2-5,NA,NA,CASSISETQYF,TGTGCCAGTAGTATTTCTGAGACCCAGTACTTC
15,TRBV3-1/TRBV3-2,TRBJ2-5,TRBD2,NA,CASSREGGTSGDQYF,TGTGCCAGCAGCCGAGAAGGGGGGACTAGTGGTGACCAGTACTTC
16,TRBV5-4,TRBJ2-3,NA,NA,CASTIDGGLGSDTQYF,TGTGCCAGCACCATAGACGGGGGACTGGGTTCAGATACGCAGTATTTT
14,TRBV7-2,TRBJ2-1,NA,NA,CASSSNSGLTEQFF,TGTGCCAGCAGCTCAAATTCAGGGTTAACTGAGCAGTTCTTC
15,TRBV19,TRBJ1-2,TRBD1,NA,CASSIRGDRFYGYTF,TGTGCCAGTAGTATTAGGGGGGACAGGTTCTATGGCTACACCTTC
13,TRBV2,TRBJ2-3,NA,NA,CASSSEGADTQYF,TGTGCCAGCAGTTCTGAGGGTGCAGATACGCAGTATTTT
13,TRBV7-8,TRBJ1-1,NA,NA,CASSSRDNTEAFF,TGTGCCAGCAGCTCACGGGATAACACTGAAGCTTTCTTT
14,TRBV27,TRBJ1-3,TRBD1,few,CASSPGDSGNTIYF,TGTGCCAGCAGTCCGGGGGACAGTGGAAACACCATATATTTT
17,TRBV7-9,TRBJ2-6,NA,NA,CASSPFGSRPGANVLTF,TGTGCCAGCAGCCCATTCGGGAGCAGGCCTGGGGCCAACGTCCTGACTTTC
13,TRBV10-3,TRBJ1-2,TRBD1,NA,CAISAGQGVKDTF,TGTGCCATCAGTGCGGGGCAGGGGGTGAAGGACACCTTC
16,TRBV7-8,TRBJ2-1,TRBD2,NA,CASSPSGGAWFSEQFF,TGTGCCAGCAGCCCTAGCGGGGGGGCCTGGTTTAGTGAGCAGTTCTTC
16,TRBV7-2,TRBJ2-7,TRBD2,few,CASSWGTSGGRGEQYF,TGTGCCAGCAGCTGGGGGACTAGCGGGGGACGCGGGGAGCAGTACTTC
15,TRBV6-5,TRBJ2-2,NA,NA,CASEGLPGDAGELFF,TGTGCCAGCGAGGGGTTACCAGGGGATGCCGGGGAGCTGTTTTTT
16,TRBV9,TRBJ2-7,TRBD2,NA,CASSPGTSGGRYEQYF,TGTGCCAGCAGCCCCGGGACTAGCGGGGGGCGGTACGAGCAGTACTTC
16,TRBV19,TRBJ2-1,TRBD2,NA,CASNRDSGELYNEQFF,TGTGCCAGTAATAGGGATAGCGGGGAGCTTTACAATGAGCAGTTCTTC
16,TRBV28,TRBJ1-4,NA,NA,CASSSTDSLTNEKLFF,TGTGCCAGCAGCTCTACGGACAGCCTAACTAATGAAAAACTGTTTTTT
15,TRBV9,TRBJ2-3,TRBD1,NA,CASSVGTGETDTQYF,TGTGCCAGCAGCGTTGGAACAGGGGAAACAGATACGCAGTATTTT
13,TRBV12-3/TRBV12-4,TRBJ2-3,NA,NA,CASSATGSDTQYF,TGTGCCAGCAGTGCCACAGGGTCAGATACGCAGTATTTT
15,TRBV9,TRBJ1-5,NA,NA,CASSSDSYSNQPQHF,TGTGCCAGCTCCTCAGACAGCTATAGCAATCAGCCCCAGCATTTT
14,TRBV24-1,TRBJ2-5,TRBD1,NA,CATRARGREETQYF,TGTGCCACCAGGGCCAGGGGGCGCGAGGAGACCCAGTACTTC
15,TRBV15,TRBJ1-3,NA,NA,CATSRDRTFGNTIYF,TGTGCCACCAGCAGAGATCGCACTTTTGGAAACACCATATATTTT
13,TRBV10-3,TRBJ1-1,NA,NA,CAIEQGVNTEAFF,TGTGCCATCGAACAGGGTGTGAACACTGAAGCTTTCTTT
15,TRBV20-1,TRBJ2-7,NA,once,CSASKGAGSSYEQYF,TGCAGTGCTAGTAAGGGAGCGGGCAGCTCCTACGAGCAGTACTTC
15,TRBV3-1/TRBV3-2,TRBJ1-6,TRBD1,NA,CASSQYRDSNSPLHF,TGTGCCAGCAGCCAATACCGGGACAGCAATTCACCCCTCCACTTT
14,TRBV30,TRBJ2-7,TRBD1,NA,CAWSSTGGFSEQYF,TGTGCCTGGAGTTCGACAGGGGGGTTCTCCGAGCAGTACTTC
14,TRBV9,TRBJ1-1,NA,NA,CASSPVRRNTEAFF,TGTGCCAGCAGCCCCGTGAGGAGGAACACTGAAGCTTTCTTT
14,TRBV30,TRBJ1-3,NA,many,CAYSRGGAGNTIYF,TGTGCCTACTCGCGGGGGGGGGCTGGAAACACCATATATTTT
16,TRBV5-1,TRBJ2-1,NA,NA,CASSFLTGSSYNEQFF,TGCGCCAGCAGCTTCCTGACTGGGAGCTCCTACAATGAGCAGTTCTTC
14,TRBV29-1,TRBJ1-1,NA,NA,CSVEVGAVNTEAFF,TGCAGCGTTGAGGTAGGGGCGGTGAACACTGAAGCTTTCTTT
13,TRBV25-1,TRBJ2-5,NA,NA,CASSETRGETQYF,TGTGCCAGCAGTGAAACCAGGGGCGAGACCCAGTACTTC
14,TRBV28,TRBJ1-2,NA,NA,CASSLVGENYGYTF,TGTGCCAGCAGTTTAGTCGGGGAGAACTATGGCTACACCTTC
15,TRBV4-3,TRBJ1-5,TRBD1,NA,CASSINRGGISPQHF,TGCGCCAGCAGTATAAACAGGGGTGGGATATCACCCCAGCATTTT
13,TRBV6-2/TRBV6-3,TRBJ1-1,NA,NA,CASSYSRNTEAFF,TGTGCCAGCAGTTACTCGAGGAACACTGAAGCTTTCTTT
13,TRBV4-1,TRBJ1-1,NA,once,CASSQGRGTEAFF,TGCGCCAGCAGCCAAGGTCGGGGGACTGAAGCTTTCTTT